This T cell receptor (beta chain) appears in the sequencing data of a study of patients and donors after allogeneic stem cell transplantation. Via MiXCR, TCRdb re-called the RT-PCR reads, giving one row per CDR3 protein. The sample holds about 34,000 distinct CDR3 sequences, about two fifths seen once. The CDR3 spans 16 residues. Trimming took off 1 base at V and 1 base at J, with 13 bases between the two ends. The V gene's germline CDR1 is MGHRA and CDR2 YSYEKL. This clonotype occurred a few times. The sample was blood, either unsorted or a sorted T cell fraction (not recorded which). This clonotype was obtained from a human donor who was either an allogeneic HSCT recipient or a stem cell or donor lymphocyte infusion donor (not recorded which). It is not recorded whose cells these are; they may come from a transplant donor. The chain is built from TRBV4-1 and TRBJ1-1; D gene ambiguous. CDR3 nucleotide sequence: TGCGCCAGCAGCCAAGCTAACATCCGATCGAACACTGAAGCTTTCTTT. This translates into CASSQANIRSNTEAFF.